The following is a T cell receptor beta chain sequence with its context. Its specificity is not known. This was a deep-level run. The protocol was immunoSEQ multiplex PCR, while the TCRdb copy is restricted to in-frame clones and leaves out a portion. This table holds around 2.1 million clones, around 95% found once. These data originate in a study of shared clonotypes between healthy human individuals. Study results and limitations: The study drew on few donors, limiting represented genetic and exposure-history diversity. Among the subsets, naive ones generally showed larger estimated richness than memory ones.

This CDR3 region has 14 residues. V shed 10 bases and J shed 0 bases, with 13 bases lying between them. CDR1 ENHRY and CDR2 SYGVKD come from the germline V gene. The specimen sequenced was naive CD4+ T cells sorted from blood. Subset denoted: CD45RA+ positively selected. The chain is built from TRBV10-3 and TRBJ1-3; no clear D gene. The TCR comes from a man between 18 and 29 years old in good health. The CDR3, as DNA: TGTGCCACCTTCGACACCAGCTCTGGAAACACCATATATTTT. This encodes CATFDTSSGNTIYF.